This T cell receptor beta chain was sequenced in a study of shared clonotypes between healthy human individuals. Across the study: Each donor contributed plates that comprised three CD4 naive, three CD4 memory, two CD8 naive and one CD8 memory.

Naive CD8 cells lacked CD45RO and underwent positive selection for CCR7, leaving out terminally differentiated effector memory CD45RA+ cells. Turning to this clone: As yet, its antigen is unknown.

Samples underwent the assay at deep level. Only in-frame clones appear in the TCRdb table, and some are missing; sequencing was by immunoSEQ multiplex PCR. The table lists about 2.1 million clones, 85% to 95% of them singletons, with about 1.6% in the top ten. Findings and limits, study-wide: Only blood was sampled; tissue repertoires likely differ.

Germline CDR1 is SGHVS and CDR2 is FNYEAQ. After removal of 3 bases from V and 5 bases from J, the junction contained 8 bases not matched to a gene. The CDR3 sequence is 15 residues long. Sequencing was performed on naive CD8+ T cells from PBMCs. The chain couples TRBV7-6 to TRBJ2-7; TRBD1 agrees at 9 bases. The TCR was taken from a man aged 18-30 years in good health. Some clones in this sample may be carry-over from other donors' samples. The CDR3 nucleotides read TGTGCCAGCAGCTTCCGGACAGGGGATTTAGACGAGCAGTACTTC. Amino acids: CASSFRTGDLDEQYF. The full variable domain, its missing parts supplied by reference TRBV7-6 and TRBJ2-7, is GAGVSQSPRYKVTKRGQDVALRCDPISGHVSLYWYRQALGQGPEFLTYFNYEAQQDKSGLPNDRFSAERPEGSISTLTIQRTEQRDSAMYRCASSFRTGDLDEQYFGPGTRLTVT.